The TCR beta chain under discussion was sequenced for a study of blood T cell repertoires in COVID-19. As for the study in general: The United States, Italy and Spain were the sources of the acute and convalescent COVID-19 samples. T cells, B-cell-depleted T cells, or PBMCs supplied cDNA or gDNA.

Unmatched junction bases numbered 3, after V lost 5 bases and J lost 4 bases. This CDR3 has 12 amino acids. Per the germline V gene, CDR1 is SQVTM and CDR2 is ANQGSEA. Per the study methods: Amplification of reference gene primers was used by the study to estimate nucleated cell counts. Sequencing used immunoSEQ multiplex PCR; TCRdb keeps in-frame clones, though not all of them. V and J calls and clone size come straight from that table; D and trimming were deduced from the DNA. The table lists roughly 130,000 clones, approximately 80% of them singletons. Sequencing was done on a sample of peripheral blood. The TCR sequence derives from a woman aged 55 to 70 with acute or convalescent COVID-19. The gene calls are TRBV29-1 and TRBJ1-1; 8 bases agree with TRBD1. The CDR3 is CSVRGQATEAFF. The DNA of the CDR3 is TGCAGCGTTAGGGGACAGGCCACTGAAGCTTTCTTT.